The rows below give T cell receptor beta chains drawn from one sample of a study of cytomegalovirus exposure and HLA in healthy donors. Sequenced by immunoSEQ multiplex PCR; TCRdb stores in-frame clones only, minus some. This table has about 110,000 clones, about 70% appearing once. Specimen: PBMCs. The receptor source for this set is a boy between 5 and 17 years old in good health and CMV-seronegative. Both conserved end residues are part of each CDR3. The order of the fields is clone size, V gene, J gene, D gene, CDR3 DNA, CDR3 protein. The D gene is left open where the match is weak. Clone size, where shown, is once, few, many, or a class for clones that have expanded.

size: NA
V: TRBV5-4
J: TRBJ2-5
D: NA
DNA: TGTGCCAGCAGCGCGGGGTCACAAGAGACCCAGTACTTC
CDR3: CASSAGSQETQYF

size: NA
V: TRBV13
J: TRBJ2-7
D: NA
DNA: TGTGCCAGCAGCTTATCTGGGCTGGGCTACGAGCAGTACTTC
CDR3: CASSLSGLGYEQYF

size: NA
V: TRBV5-1
J: TRBJ1-2
D: TRBD1
DNA: TGCGCCAGCAGCTCCCCCCTTAAGAGGGGGCGGGAAGGCTACACCTTC
CDR3: CASSSPLKRGREGYTF

size: once
V: TRBV28
J: TRBJ1-6
D: TRBD1
DNA: TGTGCCAGCAGTCCCCTGGACAGGGGTGATTCACCCCTCCACTTT
CDR3: CASSPLDRGDSPLHF

size: NA
V: TRBV9
J: TRBJ1-2
D: NA
DNA: TGTGCCAGCTCCCCCCTCGGGGGACACTATGGCTACACCTTC
CDR3: CASSPLGGHYGYTF

size: NA
V: TRBV27
J: TRBJ1-6
D: NA
DNA: TGTGCCAGCAGTTTAGGAGGACAGCGAACCCTCCACTTT
CDR3: CASSLGGQRTLHF

size: NA
V: TRBV28
J: TRBJ1-1
D: NA
DNA: TGTGCCAGCAGTTTACTAGGGGCGTCGGACACTGAAGCTTTCTTT
CDR3: CASSLLGASDTEAFF

size: many
V: TRBV28
J: TRBJ1-2
D: NA
DNA: TGTGCCAGCAGTTTTAACATTTATGGCTACACCTTC
CDR3: CASSFNIYGYTF

size: NA
V: TRBV19
J: TRBJ2-5
D: TRBD2
DNA: TGTGCCAGTAGTATGATAAGGGGAGGGGAGACCCAGTACTTC
CDR3: CASSMIRGGETQYF

size: NA
V: TRBV7-8
J: TRBJ1-1
D: TRBD1
DNA: TGTGCCAGCAGTATCTACCGGGACAGGGTGGCTTTCTTT
CDR3: CASSIYRDRVAFF

size: NA
V: TRBV7-9
J: TRBJ2-7
D: NA
DNA: TGTGCCAGCAGCTTCCAGGGAACCTACGAGCAGTACTTC
CDR3: CASSFQGTYEQYF

size: once
V: TRBV27
J: TRBJ1-6
D: TRBD1
DNA: TGTGCCAGCAGTCCCGGACAGGGTTGGTCACCCCTCCACTTT
CDR3: CASSPGQGWSPLHF

size: NA
V: TRBV20-1
J: TRBJ2-1
D: NA
DNA: TGCAGTGCTAGCGTCAATGAGCAGTTCTTC
CDR3: CSASVNEQFF

size: NA
V: TRBV30
J: TRBJ2-7
D: TRBD1
DNA: TGTGCCTGGAGTGGAAAGACAGGGGTGCCCTACGAGCAGTACTTC
CDR3: CAWSGKTGVPYEQYF

size: NA
V: TRBV2
J: TRBJ1-5
D: NA
DNA: TGTGCCAGCAGTGTTGGCAGTAGCAATCAGCCCCAGCATTTT
CDR3: CASSVGSSNQPQHF

size: NA
V: TRBV10-3
J: TRBJ2-7
D: TRBD2
DNA: TGTGCCATCAGTGAGTCGAGCGGGAGGAACGAGCAGTACTTC
CDR3: CAISESSGRNEQYF

size: NA
V: TRBV7-8
J: TRBJ1-5
D: NA
DNA: TGTGCCAGCAGCCCAATGGCAGGGCGACAGCCCCAGCATTTT
CDR3: CASSPMAGRQPQHF

size: NA
V: TRBV6-5
J: TRBJ1-1
D: NA
DNA: TGTGCCAGCAGTTACCTTCTCCAGACGGGAACTGAAGCTTTCTTT
CDR3: CASSYLLQTGTEAFF

size: NA
V: TRBV7-6
J: TRBJ2-2
D: NA
DNA: TGTGCCAGCAGCTTAGGTCCCACGGCCGGGGAGCTGTTTTTT
CDR3: CASSLGPTAGELFF

size: NA
V: TRBV5-1
J: TRBJ1-1
D: NA
DNA: TGCGCCAGCAGCTTGGGAGGGTTGAACACTGAAGCTTTCTTT
CDR3: CASSLGGLNTEAFF

size: few
V: TRBV6-5
J: TRBJ1-5
D: NA
DNA: TGTGCGACAGGCCCAACGGATCAGCCCCAGCATTTT
CDR3: CATGPTDQPQHF

size: few
V: TRBV2
J: TRBJ1-1
D: NA
DNA: TGTGCCAGGAGGGACTTTGAAGCTTTCTTT
CDR3: CARRDFEAFF

size: NA
V: TRBV5-4
J: TRBJ2-7
D: NA
DNA: TGTGCCAGCAGCACCGACAGCTACGAGCAGTACTTC
CDR3: CASSTDSYEQYF

size: NA
V: TRBV13
J: TRBJ2-3
D: NA
DNA: TGTGCCAGCAGCGCAGCAGATACGCAGTATTTT
CDR3: CASSAADTQYF

size: NA
V: TRBV11-2
J: TRBJ2-1
D: NA
DNA: TGTGCCAGCAGCTTAATTTATGGTGGGAGACGGAGGTTTTCCAATGAGCAGTTCTTC
CDR3: CASSLIYGGRRRFSNEQFF

size: NA
V: TRBV6-1
J: TRBJ1-5
D: NA
DNA: TGTGCCACTCGAGGCGAGGGTCAGCCCCAGCATTTT
CDR3: CATRGEGQPQHF

size: NA
V: TRBV5-4
J: TRBJ2-3
D: NA
DNA: TGTGCCAGCAGCTTGACAGTTTCCGGAGATACGCAGTATTTT
CDR3: CASSLTVSGDTQYF